This TCR beta chain was captured by sequencing in a study of blood T cell repertoires in COVID-19. Study-wide context: Whether acute or convalescent, the COVID-19 samples came from the United States, Italy and Spain.

Sequencing used immunoSEQ multiplex PCR; TCRdb keeps in-frame clones, though not all of them. The data show approximately 190,000 clones, 82% seen once. Germline V gene lookup returns CDR1 MGHRA and CDR2 YSYEKL. Between the trimmed V and J ends, which lost 5 bases and 7 bases, there was a span of 12 bases. There are 13 residues in the CDR3. This clonotype originated in a woman aged 60-75 years with COVID-19, enrolled during active disease. Specimen: peripheral blood. The chain carries TRBV4-1 and TRBJ2-4; TRBD1 might be the D (6 bases). The DNA for the CDR3 is TGCGCCAGCAGCGAAAATCAGGGGAACATTCAGTACTTC. Its translation: CASSENQGNIQYF.